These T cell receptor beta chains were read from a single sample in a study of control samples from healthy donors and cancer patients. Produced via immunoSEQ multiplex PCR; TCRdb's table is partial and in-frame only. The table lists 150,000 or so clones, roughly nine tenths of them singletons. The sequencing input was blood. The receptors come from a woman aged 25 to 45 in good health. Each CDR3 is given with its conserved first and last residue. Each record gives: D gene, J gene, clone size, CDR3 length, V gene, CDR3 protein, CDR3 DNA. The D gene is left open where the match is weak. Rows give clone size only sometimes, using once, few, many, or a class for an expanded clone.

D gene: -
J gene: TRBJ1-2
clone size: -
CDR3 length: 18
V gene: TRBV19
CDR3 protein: CAILDEGPPAGKNYGYTF
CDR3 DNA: TGTGCCATATTAGACGAGGGACCTCCGGCAGGGAAAAACTATGGCTACACCTTC

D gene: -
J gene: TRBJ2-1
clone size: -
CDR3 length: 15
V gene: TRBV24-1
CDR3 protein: CATSDLLGHPDEQFF
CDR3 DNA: TGTGCCACCAGTGATTTGCTTGGACACCCCGATGAGCAGTTCTTC

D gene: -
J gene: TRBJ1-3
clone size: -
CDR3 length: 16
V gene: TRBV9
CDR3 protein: CASSVEGANSGNTIYF
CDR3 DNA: TGTGCCAGCAGCGTAGAAGGGGCGAACTCTGGAAACACCATATATTTT

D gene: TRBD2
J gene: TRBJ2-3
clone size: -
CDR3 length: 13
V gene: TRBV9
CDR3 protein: CASTGLGTDTQYF
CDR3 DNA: TGTGCCAGCACTGGACTAGGCACAGATACGCAGTATTTT

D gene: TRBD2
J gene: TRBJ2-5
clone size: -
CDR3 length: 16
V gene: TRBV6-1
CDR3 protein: CASSEVRGGYGETQYF
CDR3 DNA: TGTGCCAGCAGTGAAGTCCGGGGAGGGTATGGAGAGACCCAGTACTTC

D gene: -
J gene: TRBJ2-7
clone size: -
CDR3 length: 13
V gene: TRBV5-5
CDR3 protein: CASSQIQGYEQYF
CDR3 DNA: TGTGCCAGCAGCCAAATTCAGGGCTACGAGCAGTACTTC

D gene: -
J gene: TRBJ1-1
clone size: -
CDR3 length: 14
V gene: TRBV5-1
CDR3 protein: CASSPHDRGAEAFF
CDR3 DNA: TGCGCCAGCAGCCCCCATGACCGCGGCGCTGAAGCTTTCTTT

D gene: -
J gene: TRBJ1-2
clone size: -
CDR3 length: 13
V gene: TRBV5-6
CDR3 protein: CASTLSRDYGYTF
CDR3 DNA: TGTGCCAGCACCCTGAGTAGGGACTATGGCTACACCTTC

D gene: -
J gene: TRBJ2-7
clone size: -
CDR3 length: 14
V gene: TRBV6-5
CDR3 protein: CASSYSAGFDEQYF
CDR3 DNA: TGTGCCAGCAGTTACTCGGCAGGGTTCGACGAGCAGTACTTC

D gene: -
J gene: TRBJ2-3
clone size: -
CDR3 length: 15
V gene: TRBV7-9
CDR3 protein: CASSLVQDSTDTQYF
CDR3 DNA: TGTGCCAGCAGCTTAGTACAGGACAGCACAGATACGCAGTATTTT

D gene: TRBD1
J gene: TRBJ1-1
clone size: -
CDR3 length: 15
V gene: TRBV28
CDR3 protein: CASSFAAGGITEAFF
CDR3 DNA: TGTGCCAGCAGTTTCGCGGCAGGGGGTATCACTGAAGCTTTCTTT

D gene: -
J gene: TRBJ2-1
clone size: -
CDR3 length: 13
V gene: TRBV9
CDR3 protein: CASSVEGLNEQFF
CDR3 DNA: TGTGCCAGCAGCGTAGAGGGGCTCAATGAGCAGTTCTTC

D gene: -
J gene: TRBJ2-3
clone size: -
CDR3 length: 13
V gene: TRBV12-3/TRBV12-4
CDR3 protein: CASSLASPDTQYF
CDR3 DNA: TGTGCCAGCAGTTTAGCTTCCCCAGATACGCAGTATTTT

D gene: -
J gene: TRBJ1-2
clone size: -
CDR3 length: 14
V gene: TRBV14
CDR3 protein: CASSQVGGHYGYTF
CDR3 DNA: TGTGCCAGCAGCCAAGTTGGGGGACACTATGGCTACACCTTC

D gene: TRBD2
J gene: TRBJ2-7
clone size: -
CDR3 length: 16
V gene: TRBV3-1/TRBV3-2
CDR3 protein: CASSLATGLAGNEQYF
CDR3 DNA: TGTGCCAGCAGCCTTGCAACGGGACTAGCGGGAAACGAGCAGTACTTC

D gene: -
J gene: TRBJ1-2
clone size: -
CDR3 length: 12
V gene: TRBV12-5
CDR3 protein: CASVLPGYGYTF
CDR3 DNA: TGTGCTAGTGTATTGCCGGGATACGGCTACACCTTC

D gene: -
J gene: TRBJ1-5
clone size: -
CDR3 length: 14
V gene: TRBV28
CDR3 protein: CASSSPPLGQPQHF
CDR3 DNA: TGTGCCAGCAGTTCCCCGCCCCTGGGGCAGCCCCAGCATTTT

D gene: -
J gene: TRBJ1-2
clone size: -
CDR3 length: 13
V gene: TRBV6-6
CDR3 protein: CASSKTTNYGYTF
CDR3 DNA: TGTGCCAGCAGTAAGACAACTAACTATGGCTACACCTTC

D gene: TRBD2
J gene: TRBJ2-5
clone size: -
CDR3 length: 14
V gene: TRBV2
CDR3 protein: CASSGLAFQETQYF
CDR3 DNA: TGTGCCAGCAGTGGACTAGCGTTCCAAGAGACCCAGTACTTC

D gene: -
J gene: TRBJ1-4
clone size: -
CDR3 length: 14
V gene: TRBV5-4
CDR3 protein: CASSLDGVNEKLFF
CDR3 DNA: TGTGCCAGCAGCTTGGACGGGGTCAATGAAAAACTGTTTTTT

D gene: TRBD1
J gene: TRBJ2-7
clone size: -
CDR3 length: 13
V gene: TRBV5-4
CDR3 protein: CASSPWTGGEQYF
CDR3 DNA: TGTGCCAGCAGCCCCTGGACAGGAGGCGAGCAGTACTTC

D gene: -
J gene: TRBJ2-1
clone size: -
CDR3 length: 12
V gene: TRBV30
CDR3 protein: CAWSEGYGEQFF
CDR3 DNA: TGTGCCTGGAGTGAGGGCTATGGCGAGCAGTTCTTC

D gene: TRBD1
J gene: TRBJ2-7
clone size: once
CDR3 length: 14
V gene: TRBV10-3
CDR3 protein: CAISGGQGGYEQYF
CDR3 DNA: TGTGCCATCAGTGGTGGACAGGGTGGCTACGAGCAGTACTTC

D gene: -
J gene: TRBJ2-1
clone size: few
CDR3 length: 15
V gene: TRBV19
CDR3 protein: CASSTPLGSYNEQFF
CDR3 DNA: TGTGCCAGTAGTACTCCACTGGGCTCCTACAATGAGCAGTTCTTC

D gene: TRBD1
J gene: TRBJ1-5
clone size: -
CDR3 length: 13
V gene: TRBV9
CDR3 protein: CASSPTGVQPQHF
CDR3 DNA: TGTGCCAGCAGCCCCACAGGGGTTCAGCCCCAGCATTTT

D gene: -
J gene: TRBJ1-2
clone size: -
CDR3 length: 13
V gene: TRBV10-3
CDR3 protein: CANSRGVLDGYTF
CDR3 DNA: TGTGCCAATTCCCGGGGAGTTCTGGATGGCTACACCTTC

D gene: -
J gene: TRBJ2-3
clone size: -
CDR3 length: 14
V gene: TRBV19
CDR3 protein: CASSTGHVTDTQYF
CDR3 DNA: TGTGCCAGTAGTACGGGACACGTCACAGATACGCAGTATTTT

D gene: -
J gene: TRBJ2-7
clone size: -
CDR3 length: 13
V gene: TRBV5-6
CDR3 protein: CASSPPSAGEQYF
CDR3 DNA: TGTGCCAGCAGCCCCCCCTCGGCCGGGGAGCAGTACTTC

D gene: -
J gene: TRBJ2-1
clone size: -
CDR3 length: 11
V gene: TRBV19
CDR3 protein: CASSSREFQFF
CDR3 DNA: TGTGCCAGTAGCAGCAGGGAATTTCAGTTCTTC